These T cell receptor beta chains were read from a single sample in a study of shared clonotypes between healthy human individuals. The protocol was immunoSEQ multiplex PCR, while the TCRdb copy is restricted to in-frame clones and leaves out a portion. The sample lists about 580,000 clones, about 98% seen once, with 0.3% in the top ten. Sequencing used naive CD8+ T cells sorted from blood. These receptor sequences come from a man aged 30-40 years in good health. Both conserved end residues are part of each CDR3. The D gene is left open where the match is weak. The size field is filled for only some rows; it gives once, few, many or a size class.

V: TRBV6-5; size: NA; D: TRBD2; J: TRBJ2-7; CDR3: CASSYSLAGGSYEQYF; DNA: TGTGCCAGCAGTTACTCCCTAGCGGGAGGCTCCTACGAGCAGTACTTC
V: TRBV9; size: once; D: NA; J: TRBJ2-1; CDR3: CASTEGSGYNEQFF; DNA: TGTGCCAGCACGGAGGGCAGTGGATACAATGAGCAGTTCTTC
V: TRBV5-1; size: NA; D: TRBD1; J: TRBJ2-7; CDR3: CASSLVGTAYEQYF; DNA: TGCGCCAGCAGCTTGGTAGGGACAGCCTACGAGCAGTACTTC
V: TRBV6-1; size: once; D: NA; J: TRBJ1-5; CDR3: CASSEWGELINQPQHF; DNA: TGTGCCAGCAGTGAATGGGGAGAGTTAATTAATCAGCCCCAGCATTTT
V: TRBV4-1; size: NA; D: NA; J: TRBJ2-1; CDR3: CASSYKTDSDEQFF; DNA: TGCGCCAGCAGCTATAAGACCGATTCAGATGAGCAGTTCTTC
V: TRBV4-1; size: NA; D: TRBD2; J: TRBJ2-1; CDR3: CASSQTLSGGEQFF; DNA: TGCGCCAGCAGCCAAACCTTGTCGGGGGGTGAGCAGTTCTTC
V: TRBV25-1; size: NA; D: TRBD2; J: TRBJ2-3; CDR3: CASSEGSSGATDTQYF; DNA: TGTGCCAGCAGTGAGGGTTCTAGCGGGGCCACAGATACGCAGTATTTT
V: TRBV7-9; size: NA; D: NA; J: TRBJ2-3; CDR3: CASSLDPSDTQYF; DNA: TGTGCCAGCAGCTTAGATCCATCTGATACGCAGTATTTT
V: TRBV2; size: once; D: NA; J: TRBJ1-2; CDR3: CASYSVGYTF; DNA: TGTGCCAGCTATTCTGTCGGCTACACCTTC
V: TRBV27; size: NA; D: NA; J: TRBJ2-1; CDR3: CASSVQGSYNEQFF; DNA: TGTGCCAGCAGCGTTCAGGGATCCTACAATGAGCAGTTCTTC
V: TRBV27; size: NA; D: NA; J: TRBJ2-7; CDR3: CASKASYEQYF; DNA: TGTGCCAGCAAGGCATCCTACGAGCAGTACTTC
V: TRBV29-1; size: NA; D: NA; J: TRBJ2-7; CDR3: CSVVDPVGEQYF; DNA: TGCAGCGTTGTCGACCCGGTTGGGGAGCAGTACTTC
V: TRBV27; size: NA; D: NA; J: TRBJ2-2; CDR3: CASSIGGSGELFF; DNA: TGTGCCAGCAGTATTGGGGGCTCCGGGGAGCTGTTTTTT
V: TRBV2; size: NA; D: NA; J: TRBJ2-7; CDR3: CASSEKGHVNYEQYF; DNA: TGTGCCAGCAGTGAAAAGGGACATGTAAACTACGAGCAGTACTTC
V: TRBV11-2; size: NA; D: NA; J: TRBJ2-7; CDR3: CASSLVVSYEQYF; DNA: TGTGCCAGCAGCTTAGTCGTTTCCTACGAGCAGTACTTC
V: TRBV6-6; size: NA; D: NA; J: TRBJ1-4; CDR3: CASSYGSATNEKLFF; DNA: TGTGCCAGCAGTTACGGGTCTGCAACTAATGAAAAACTGTTTTTT
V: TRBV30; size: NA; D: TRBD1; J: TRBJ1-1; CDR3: CAGGQGMNTEAFF; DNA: TGTGCCGGAGGACAGGGAATGAACACTGAAGCTTTCTTT
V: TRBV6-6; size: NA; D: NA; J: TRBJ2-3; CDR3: CATRPWDYGDTQYF; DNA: TGTGCCACTCGGCCATGGGATTATGGAGATACGCAGTATTTT
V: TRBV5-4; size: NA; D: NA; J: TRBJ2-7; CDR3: CASSFSGNDEQYF; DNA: TGTGCCAGCAGCTTCTCAGGGAACGACGAGCAGTACTTC
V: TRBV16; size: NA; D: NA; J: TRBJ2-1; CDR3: CASSPRGKEQFF; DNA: TGTGCCAGCAGCCCTCGGGGGAAGGAGCAGTTCTTC
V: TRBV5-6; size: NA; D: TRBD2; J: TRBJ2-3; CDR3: CASSNLLLAGHTDTQYF; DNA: TGTGCCAGCAGCAACCTTCTACTAGCGGGGCACACAGATACGCAGTATTTT
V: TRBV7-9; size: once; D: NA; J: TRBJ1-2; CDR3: CASSQGEYGYTF; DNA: TGTGCCAGCAGCCAGGGAGAATATGGCTACACCTTC
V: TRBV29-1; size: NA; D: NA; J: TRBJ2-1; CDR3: CSVERESSNEQFF; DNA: TGCAGCGTTGAGAGGGAAAGCTCGAATGAGCAGTTCTTC
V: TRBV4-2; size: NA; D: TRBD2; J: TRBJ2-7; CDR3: CASSQDRASGTSYEQYF; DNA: TGTGCCAGCAGCCAAGATCGGGCTAGCGGCACAAGTTACGAGCAGTACTTC
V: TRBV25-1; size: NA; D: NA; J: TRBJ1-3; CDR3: CASSDTWDTSSGNTIYF; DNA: TGTGCCAGCAGTGATACTTGGGACACTTCCTCAGGGAACACCATATATTTT
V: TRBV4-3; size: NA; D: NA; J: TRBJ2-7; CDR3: CASSQEIPPGYEQYF; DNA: TGCGCCAGCAGCCAAGAGATCCCCCCGGGATACGAGCAGTACTTC
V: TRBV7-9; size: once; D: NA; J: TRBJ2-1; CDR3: CASSNTPDNEQFF; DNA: TGTGCCAGCAGCAATACCCCCGACAATGAGCAGTTCTTC
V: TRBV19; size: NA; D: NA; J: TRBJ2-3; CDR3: CASSILAIPDTQYF; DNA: TGTGCCAGTAGTATACTGGCTATTCCAGATACGCAGTATTTT
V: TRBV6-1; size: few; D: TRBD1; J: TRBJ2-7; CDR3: CASRPGTGVMEYF; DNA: TGTGCCAGCAGGCCAGGGACAGGGGTAATGGAGTACTTC
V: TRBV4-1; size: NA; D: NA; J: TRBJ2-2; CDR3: CASSLYPDGSGHFTGELFF; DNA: TGCGCCAGCAGCCTTTATCCAGATGGGTCAGGTCATTTTACCGGGGAGCTGTTTTTT
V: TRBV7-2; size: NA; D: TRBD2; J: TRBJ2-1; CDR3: CASSPGLADNEQFF; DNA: TGTGCCAGCAGCCCGGGACTAGCGGACAATGAGCAGTTCTTC
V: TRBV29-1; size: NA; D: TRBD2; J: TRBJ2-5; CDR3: CSVEAYTGTMQETQYF; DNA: TGCAGCGTTGAAGCTTACACCGGGACTATGCAAGAGACCCAGTACTTC
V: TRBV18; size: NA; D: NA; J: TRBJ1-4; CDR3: CASSPWTATNEKLFF; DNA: TGTGCCAGCTCTCCGTGGACAGCAACTAATGAAAAACTGTTTTTT
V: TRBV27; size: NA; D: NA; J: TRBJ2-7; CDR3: CASSLGALPLYEQYF; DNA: TGTGCCAGCAGTTTAGGAGCTCTACCCCTCTACGAGCAGTACTTC
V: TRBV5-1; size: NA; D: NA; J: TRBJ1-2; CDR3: CASSLDGTNYGYTF; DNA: TGCGCCAGCAGCTTGGACGGGACCAACTATGGCTACACCTTC
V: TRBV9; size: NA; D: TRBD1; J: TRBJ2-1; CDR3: CASSENKFIETGSSYNEQFF; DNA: TGTGCCAGCAGCGAAAACAAATTCATCGAGACAGGGAGCTCCTACAATGAGCAGTTCTTC
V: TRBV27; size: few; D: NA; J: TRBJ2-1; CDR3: CASSNLEDEQFF; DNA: TGTGCCAGCAGTAACTTAGAGGATGAGCAGTTCTTC
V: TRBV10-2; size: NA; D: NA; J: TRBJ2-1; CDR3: CASSDGVYEQFF; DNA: TGCGCCAGCAGTGATGGGGTCTATGAGCAGTTCTTC
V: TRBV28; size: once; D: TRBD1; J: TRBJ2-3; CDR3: CASRAGTGSWNTQYF; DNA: TGTGCCAGCAGAGCCGGGACAGGGTCGTGGAATACGCAGTATTTT
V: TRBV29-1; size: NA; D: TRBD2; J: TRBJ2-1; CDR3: CSVQGLAGGTYNEQFF; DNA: TGCAGCGTCCAAGGACTAGCGGGAGGGACCTACAATGAGCAGTTCTTC
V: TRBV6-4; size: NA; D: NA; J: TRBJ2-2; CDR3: CASSPAGSNTGELFF; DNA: TGTGCCAGCAGTCCTGCAGGGTCTAACACCGGGGAGCTGTTTTTT
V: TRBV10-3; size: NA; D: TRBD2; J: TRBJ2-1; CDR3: CAISDGTSSHNEQFF; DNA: TGTGCCATCAGTGACGGGACTAGCAGTCACAATGAGCAGTTCTTC
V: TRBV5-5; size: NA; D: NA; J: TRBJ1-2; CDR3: CASSLTGKLHNYGYTF; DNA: TGTGCCAGCAGCTTGACCGGGAAACTTCATAACTATGGCTACACCTTC
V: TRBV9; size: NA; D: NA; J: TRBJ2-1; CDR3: CASSAPLYNEQFF; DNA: TGTGCCAGCAGCGCGCCCCTCTACAATGAGCAGTTCTTC
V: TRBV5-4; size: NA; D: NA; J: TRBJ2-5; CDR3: CASSYPGNKYQETQYF; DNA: TGTGCCAGCAGCTACCCGGGGAATAAGTACCAAGAGACCCAGTACTTC
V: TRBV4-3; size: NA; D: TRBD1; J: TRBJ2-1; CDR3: CASSQDGTGQGFDEQFF; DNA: TGCGCCAGCAGCCAAGATGGAACGGGACAGGGGTTCGATGAGCAGTTCTTC
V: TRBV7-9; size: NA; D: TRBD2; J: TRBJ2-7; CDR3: CASSRPPFSGNPYEQYF; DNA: TGTGCCAGCAGCCGTCCCCCTTTTAGCGGGAACCCCTACGAGCAGTACTTC
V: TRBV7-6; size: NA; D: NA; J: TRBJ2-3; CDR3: CASSLDPLTDTQYF; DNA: TGTGCCAGCAGCTTAGATCCCCTCACAGATACGCAGTATTTT
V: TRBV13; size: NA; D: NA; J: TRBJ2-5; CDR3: CASSSEETQYF; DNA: TGTGCCAGCAGCTCGGAAGAGACCCAGTACTTC
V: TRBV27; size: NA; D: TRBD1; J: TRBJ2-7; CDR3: CASSSRDRVDEQYF; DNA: TGTGCCAGCAGTAGCCGGGACAGGGTTGACGAGCAGTACTTC
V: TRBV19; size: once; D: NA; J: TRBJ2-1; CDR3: CASTARPVTVLFF; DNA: TGTGCCAGTACCGCCCGCCCCGTCACAGTGCTGTTCTTC
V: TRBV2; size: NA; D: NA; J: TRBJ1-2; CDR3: CASTGSTNGYTF; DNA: TGTGCCAGCACGGGCAGCACCAATGGCTACACCTTC
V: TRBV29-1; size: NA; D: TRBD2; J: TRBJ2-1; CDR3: CSAKFSGIPLSSYNEQFF; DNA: TGCAGCGCCAAATTTAGCGGGATTCCCCTAAGCTCCTACAATGAGCAGTTCTTC